Reported below is one TCR beta chain. Its antigen remains unknown. As every portion of the isolated RNA was reverse transcribed, the sequencing read expressed TCRB transcripts. Assay used: immunoSEQ multiplex PCR; TCRdb lists only in-frame clones, some missing. The sample includes hundreds of thousands of clones, roughly 9.6% of them seen just once. These data are taken from a study of beta chain features in type 1 diabetes. Study-wide findings and caveats: It was among patients, rather than healthy donors, that naive, central memory and Treg TCRB repertoires appeared more similar.

Sequenced input: naive CD4+ T cells from blood. The sequence was obtained from a woman between 18 and 29 years old in good health.

The CDR3 region is CASSFTGLTEAFF. DNA of the CDR3: TGTGCCAGCAGCTTTACTGGGCTGACTGAAGCTTTCTTT. This chain links TRBV7-9 with TRBJ1-1; D uncertain. The CDR3 has 13 amino acids. V lost 3 bases and J 5 bases, leaving 10 bases between the germline ends. Germline CDR1 SEHNR, CDR2 FQNEAQ (reference sequence).